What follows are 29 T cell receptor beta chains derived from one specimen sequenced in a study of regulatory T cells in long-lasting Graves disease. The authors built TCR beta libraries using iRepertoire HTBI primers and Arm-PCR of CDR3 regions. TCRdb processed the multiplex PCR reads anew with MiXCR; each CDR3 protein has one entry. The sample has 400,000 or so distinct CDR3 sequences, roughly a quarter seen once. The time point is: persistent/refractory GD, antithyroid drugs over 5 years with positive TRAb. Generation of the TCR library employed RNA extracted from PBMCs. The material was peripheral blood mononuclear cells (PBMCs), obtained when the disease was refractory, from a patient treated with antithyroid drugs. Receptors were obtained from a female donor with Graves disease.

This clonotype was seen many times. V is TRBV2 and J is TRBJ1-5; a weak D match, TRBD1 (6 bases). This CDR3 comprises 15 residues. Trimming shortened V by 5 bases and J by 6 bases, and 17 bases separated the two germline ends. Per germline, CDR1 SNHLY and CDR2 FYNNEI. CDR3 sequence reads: CASSRRAGDGQPQHF. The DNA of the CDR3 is TGTGCCAGCAGTCGGAGGGCAGGGGATGGTCAGCCCCAGCATTTT.

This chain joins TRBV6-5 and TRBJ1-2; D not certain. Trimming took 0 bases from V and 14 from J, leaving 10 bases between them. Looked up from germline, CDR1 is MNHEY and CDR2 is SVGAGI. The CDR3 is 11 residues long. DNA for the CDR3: TGTGCCAGCAGTTACTCGGGCAGCACGACCTTC. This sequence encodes CASSYSGSTTF.

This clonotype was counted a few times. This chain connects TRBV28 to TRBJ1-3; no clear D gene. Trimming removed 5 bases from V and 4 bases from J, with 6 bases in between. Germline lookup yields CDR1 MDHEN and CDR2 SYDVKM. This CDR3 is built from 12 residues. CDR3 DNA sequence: TGTGCCAGCAGTCCCCACGGAAACACCATATATTTT. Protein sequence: CASSPHGNTIYF.

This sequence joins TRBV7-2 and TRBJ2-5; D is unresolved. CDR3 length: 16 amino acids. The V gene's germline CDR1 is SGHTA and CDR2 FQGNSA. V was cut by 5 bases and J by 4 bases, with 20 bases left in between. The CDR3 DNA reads TGTGCCAGCAGCCTCTCCCGGCCAACCGCTGGAGAGACCCAGTACTTC. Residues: CASSLSRPTAGETQYF.

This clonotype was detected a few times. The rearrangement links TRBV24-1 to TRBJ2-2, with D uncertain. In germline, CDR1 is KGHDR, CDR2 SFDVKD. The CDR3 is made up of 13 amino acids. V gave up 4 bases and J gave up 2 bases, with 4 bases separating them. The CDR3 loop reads CATSDPNTGELFF. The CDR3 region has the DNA TGTGCCACCAGTGACCCTAACACCGGGGAGCTGTTTTTT.

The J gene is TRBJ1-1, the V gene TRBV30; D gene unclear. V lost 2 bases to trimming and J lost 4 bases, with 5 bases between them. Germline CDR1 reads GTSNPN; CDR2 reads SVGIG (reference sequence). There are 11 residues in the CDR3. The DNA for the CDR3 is TGTGCCTGGAGTATAAGCACTGAAGCTTTCTTT. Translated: CAWSISTEAFF.

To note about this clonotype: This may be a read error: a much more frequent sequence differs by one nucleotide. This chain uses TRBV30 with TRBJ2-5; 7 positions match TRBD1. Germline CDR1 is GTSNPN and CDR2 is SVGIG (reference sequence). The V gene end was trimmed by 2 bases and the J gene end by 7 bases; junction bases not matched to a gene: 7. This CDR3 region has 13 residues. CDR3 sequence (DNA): TGTGCCTGGAGTTCGCAGGGGGAAGGGACCCAGTACTTC. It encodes CAWSSQGEGTQYF.

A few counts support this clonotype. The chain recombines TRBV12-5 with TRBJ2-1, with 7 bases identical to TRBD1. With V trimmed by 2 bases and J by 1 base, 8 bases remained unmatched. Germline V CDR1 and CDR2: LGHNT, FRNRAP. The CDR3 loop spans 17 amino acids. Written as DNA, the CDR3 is TGTGCTAGTGGTTTGATATTGGACAGGAATTCCTACAATGAGCAGTTCTTC. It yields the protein CASGLILDRNSYNEQFF.

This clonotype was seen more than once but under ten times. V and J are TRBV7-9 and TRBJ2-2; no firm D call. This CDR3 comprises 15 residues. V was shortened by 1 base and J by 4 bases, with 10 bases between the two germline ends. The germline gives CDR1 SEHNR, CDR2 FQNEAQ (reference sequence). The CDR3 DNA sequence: TGTGCCAGCAGCTTAGGCCAGGCGGTCACCGGGGAGCTGTTTTTT. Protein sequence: CASSLGQAVTGELFF. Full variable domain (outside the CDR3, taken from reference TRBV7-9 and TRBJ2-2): DTGVSQNPRHKITKRGQNVTFRCDPISEHNRLYWYRQTLGQGPEFLTYFQNEAQLEKSRLLSDRFSAERPKGSFSTLEIQRTEQGDSAMYLCASSLGQAVTGELFFGEGSRLTVL.

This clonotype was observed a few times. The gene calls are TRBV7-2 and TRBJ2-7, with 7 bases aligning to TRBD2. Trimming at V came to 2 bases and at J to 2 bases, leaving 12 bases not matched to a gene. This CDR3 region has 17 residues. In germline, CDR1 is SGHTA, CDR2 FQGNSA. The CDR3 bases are TGTGCCAGCAGCTTAAGGTTCGGGGGGAGTACTACCTACGAGCAGTACTTC. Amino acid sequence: CASSLRFGGSTTYEQYF. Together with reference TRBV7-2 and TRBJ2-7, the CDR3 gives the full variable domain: GAGVSQSPSNKVTEKGKDVELRCDPISGHTALYWYRQSLGQGLEFLIYFQGNSAPDKSGLPSDRFSAERTGGSVSTLTIQRTQQEDSAVYLCASSLRFGGSTTYEQYFGPGTRLTVT.

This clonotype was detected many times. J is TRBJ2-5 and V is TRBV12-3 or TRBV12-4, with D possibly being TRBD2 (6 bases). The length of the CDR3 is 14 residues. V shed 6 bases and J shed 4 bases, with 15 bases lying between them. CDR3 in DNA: TGTGCCAGCAGGGGGTTGGGGGGTATAGAGACCCAGTACTTC. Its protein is CASRGLGGIETQYF.

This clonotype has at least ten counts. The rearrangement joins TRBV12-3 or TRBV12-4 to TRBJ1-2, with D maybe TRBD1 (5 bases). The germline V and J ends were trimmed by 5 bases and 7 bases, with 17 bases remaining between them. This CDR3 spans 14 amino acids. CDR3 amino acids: CASSVRGQWSGYTF. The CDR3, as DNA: TGTGCCAGCAGTGTCCGGGGCCAGTGGAGTGGCTACACCTTC.

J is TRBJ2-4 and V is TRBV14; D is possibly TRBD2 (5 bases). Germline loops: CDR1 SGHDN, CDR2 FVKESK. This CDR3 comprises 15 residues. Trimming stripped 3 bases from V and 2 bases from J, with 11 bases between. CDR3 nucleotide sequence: TGTGCCAGCAGCCACCCGGACGGGACCAAAAACATTCAGTACTTC. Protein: CASSHPDGTKNIQYF. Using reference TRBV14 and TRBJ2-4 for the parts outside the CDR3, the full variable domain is EAGVTQFPSHSVIEKGQTVTLRCDPISGHDNLYWYRRVMGKEIKFLLHFVKESKQDESGMPNNRFLAERTGGTYSTLKVQPAELEDSGVYFCASSHPDGTKNIQYFGAGTRLSVL.

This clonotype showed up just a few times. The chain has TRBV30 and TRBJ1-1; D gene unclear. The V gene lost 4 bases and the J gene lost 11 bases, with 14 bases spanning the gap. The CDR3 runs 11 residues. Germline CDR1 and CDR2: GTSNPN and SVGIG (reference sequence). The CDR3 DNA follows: TGTGCCTGGACCATGACCCGCCAGGCTTTCTTT. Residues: CAWTMTRQAFF.

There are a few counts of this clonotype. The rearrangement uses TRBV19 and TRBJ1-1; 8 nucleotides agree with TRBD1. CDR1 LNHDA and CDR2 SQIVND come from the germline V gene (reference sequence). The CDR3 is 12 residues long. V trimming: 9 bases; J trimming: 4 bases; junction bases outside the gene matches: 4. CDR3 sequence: CASTGGITEAFF. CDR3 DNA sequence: TGTGCCAGCACAGGGGGGATCACTGAAGCTTTCTTT. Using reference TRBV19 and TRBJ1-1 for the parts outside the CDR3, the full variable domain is DGGITQSPKYLFRKEGQNVTLSCEQNLNHDAMYWYRQDPGQGLRLIYYSQIVNDFQKGDIAEGYSVSREKKESFPLTVTSAQKNPTAFYLCASTGGITEAFFGQGTRLTVV.

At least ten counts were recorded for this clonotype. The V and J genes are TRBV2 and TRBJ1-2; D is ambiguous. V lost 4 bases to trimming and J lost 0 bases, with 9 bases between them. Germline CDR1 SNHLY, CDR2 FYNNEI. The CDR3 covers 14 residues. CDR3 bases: TGTGCCAGCAGTGCGTTACAGTCTAACTATGGCTACACCTTC. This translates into CASSALQSNYGYTF.

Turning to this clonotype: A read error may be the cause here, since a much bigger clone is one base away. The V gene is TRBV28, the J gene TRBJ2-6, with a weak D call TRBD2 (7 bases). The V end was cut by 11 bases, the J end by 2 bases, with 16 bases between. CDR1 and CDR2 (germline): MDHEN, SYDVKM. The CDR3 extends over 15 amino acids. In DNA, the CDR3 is TGTGCCGGCATAAGGGGGGGCACTGGGGCCAACGTCCTGACTTTC. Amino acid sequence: CAGIRGGTGANVLTF.

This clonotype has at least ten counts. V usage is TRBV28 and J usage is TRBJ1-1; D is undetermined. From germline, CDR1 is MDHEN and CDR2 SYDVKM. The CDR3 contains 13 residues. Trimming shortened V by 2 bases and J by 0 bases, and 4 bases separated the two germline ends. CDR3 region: CASSLPLNTEAFF. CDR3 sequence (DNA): TGTGCCAGCAGTTTACCCCTGAACACTGAAGCTTTCTTT.

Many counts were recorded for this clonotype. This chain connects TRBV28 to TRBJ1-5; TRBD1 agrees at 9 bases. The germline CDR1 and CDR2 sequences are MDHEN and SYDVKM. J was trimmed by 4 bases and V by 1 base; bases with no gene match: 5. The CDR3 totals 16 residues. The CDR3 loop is CASSLYIQGANQPQHF. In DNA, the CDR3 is TGTGCCAGCAGTTTATACATACAGGGGGCGAATCAGCCCCAGCATTTT.

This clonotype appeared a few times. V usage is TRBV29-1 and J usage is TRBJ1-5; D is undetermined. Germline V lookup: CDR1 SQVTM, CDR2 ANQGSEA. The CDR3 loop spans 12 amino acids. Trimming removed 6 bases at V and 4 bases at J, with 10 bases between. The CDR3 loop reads CSVADRNQPQHF. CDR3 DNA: TGCAGCGTAGCGGACCGGAATCAGCCCCAGCATTTT.

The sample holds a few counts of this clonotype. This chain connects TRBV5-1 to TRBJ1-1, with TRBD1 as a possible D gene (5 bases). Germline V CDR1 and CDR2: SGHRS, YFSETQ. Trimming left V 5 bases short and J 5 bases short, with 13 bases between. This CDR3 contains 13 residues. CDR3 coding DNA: TGCGCCAGCAGAGGGACCGCCGGGACTGAAGCTTTCTTT. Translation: CASRGTAGTEAFF.

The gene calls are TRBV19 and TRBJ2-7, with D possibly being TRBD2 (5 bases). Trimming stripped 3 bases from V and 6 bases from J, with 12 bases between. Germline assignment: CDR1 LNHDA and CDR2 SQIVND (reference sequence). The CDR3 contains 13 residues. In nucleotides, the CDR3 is TGTGCCAGTAGTATTCGGACTGTTTTCGAGCAGTACTTC. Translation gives CASSIRTVFEQYF.

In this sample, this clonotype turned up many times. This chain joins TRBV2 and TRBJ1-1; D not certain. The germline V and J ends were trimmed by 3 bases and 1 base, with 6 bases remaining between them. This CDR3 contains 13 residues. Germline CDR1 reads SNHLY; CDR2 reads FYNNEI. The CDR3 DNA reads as TGTGCCAGCAGTGAGGACCAGAACACTGAAGCTTTCTTT. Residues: CASSEDQNTEAFF.

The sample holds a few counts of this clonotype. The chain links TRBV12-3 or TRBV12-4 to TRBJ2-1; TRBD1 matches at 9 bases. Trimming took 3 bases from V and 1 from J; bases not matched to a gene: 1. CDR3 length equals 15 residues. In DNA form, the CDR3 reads TGTGCCAGCAGTTTTGGACAGGGGTCCTACAATGAGCAGTTCTTC. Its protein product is CASSFGQGSYNEQFF.

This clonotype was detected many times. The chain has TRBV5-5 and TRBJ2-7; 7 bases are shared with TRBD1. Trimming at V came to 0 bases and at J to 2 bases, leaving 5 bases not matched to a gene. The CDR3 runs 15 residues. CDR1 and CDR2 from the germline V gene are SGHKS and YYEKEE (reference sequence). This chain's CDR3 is CASSLDGQVTYEQYF. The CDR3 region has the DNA TGTGCCAGCAGCTTGGACGGACAGGTAACCTACGAGCAGTACTTC.

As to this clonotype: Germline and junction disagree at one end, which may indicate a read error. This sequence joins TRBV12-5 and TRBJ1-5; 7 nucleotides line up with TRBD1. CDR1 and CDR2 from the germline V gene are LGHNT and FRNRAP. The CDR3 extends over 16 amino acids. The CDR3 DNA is TGTGTTAGTGGTTTGGTACGAGGGGGCCCGGGGCAGCCCCAGCATTTT. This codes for CVSGLVRGGPGQPQHF.

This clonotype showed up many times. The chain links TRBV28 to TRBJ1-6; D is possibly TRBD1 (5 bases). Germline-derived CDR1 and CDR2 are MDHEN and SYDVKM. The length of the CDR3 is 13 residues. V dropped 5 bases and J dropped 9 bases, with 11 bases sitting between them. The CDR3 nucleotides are TGTGCCAGCAGTGCCTTAGGGGTTTCACCCCTCCACTTT. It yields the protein CASSALGVSPLHF.

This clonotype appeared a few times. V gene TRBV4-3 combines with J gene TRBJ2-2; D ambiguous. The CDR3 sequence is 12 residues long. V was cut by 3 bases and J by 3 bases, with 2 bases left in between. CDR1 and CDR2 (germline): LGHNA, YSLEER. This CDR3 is CASSHYTGELFF. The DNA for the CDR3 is TGCGCCAGCAGCCATTACACCGGGGAGCTGTTTTTT.

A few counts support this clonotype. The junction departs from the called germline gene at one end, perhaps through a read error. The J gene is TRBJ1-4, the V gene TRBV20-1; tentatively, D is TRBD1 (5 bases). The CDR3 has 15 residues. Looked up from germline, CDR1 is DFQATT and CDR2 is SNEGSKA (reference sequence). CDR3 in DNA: TGCAGTGCTAGAGATTGGGACCGTGGGAGGGAAAATCTGTTTTTT. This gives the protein CSARDWDRGRENLFF.